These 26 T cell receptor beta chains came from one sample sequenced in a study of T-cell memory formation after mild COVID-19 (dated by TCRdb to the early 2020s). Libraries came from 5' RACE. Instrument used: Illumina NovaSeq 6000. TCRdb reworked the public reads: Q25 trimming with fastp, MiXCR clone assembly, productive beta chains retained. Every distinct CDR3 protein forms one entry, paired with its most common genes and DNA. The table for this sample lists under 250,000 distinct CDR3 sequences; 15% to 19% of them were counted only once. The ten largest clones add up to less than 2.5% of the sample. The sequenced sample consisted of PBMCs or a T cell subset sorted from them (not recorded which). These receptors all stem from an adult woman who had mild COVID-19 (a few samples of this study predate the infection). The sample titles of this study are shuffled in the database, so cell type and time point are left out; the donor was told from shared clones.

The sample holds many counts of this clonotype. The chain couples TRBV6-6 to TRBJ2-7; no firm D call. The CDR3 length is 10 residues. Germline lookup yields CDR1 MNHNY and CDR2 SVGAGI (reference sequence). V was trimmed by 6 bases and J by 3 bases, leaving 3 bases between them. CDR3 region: CASRDYEQYF. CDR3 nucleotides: TGTGCCAGCAGGGACTACGAGCAGTACTTC.

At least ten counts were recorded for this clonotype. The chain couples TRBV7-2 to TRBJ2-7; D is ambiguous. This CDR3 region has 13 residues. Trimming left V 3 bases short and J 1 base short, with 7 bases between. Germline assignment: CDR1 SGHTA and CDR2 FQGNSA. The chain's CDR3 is CASSLDGSYEQYF. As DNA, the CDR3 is TGTGCCAGCAGCTTGGACGGTTCCTACGAGCAGTACTTC.

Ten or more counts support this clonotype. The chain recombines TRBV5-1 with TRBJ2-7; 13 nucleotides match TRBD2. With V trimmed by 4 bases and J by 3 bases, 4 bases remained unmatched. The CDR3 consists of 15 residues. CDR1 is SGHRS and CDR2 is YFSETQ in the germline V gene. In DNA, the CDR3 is TGCGCCAGCAGCCCAGGACTAGCGGGGGACTACGAGCAGTACTTC. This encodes CASSPGLAGDYEQYF.

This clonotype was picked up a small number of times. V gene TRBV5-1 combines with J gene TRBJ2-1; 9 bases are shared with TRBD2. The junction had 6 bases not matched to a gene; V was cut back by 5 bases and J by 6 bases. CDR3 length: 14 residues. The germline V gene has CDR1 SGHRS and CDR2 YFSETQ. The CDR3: CASSGPSGVNEQFF. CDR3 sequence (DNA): TGCGCCAGCAGTGGCCCTAGCGGGGTCAATGAGCAGTTCTTC.

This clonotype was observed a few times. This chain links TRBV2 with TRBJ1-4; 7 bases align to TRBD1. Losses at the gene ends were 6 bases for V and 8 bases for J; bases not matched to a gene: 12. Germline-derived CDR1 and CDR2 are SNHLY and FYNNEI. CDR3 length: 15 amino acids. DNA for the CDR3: TGTGCCAGCAGCCGCTCCCGAGGGGGCGAAGAAAAACTGTTTTTT. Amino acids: CASSRSRGGEEKLFF.

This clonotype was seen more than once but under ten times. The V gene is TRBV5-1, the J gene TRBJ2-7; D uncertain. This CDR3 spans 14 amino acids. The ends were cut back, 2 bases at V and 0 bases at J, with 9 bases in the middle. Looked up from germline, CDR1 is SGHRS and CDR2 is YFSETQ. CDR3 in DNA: TGCGCCAGCAGCTTTGGGCAGAGCTCCTACGAGCAGTACTTC. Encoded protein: CASSFGQSSYEQYF. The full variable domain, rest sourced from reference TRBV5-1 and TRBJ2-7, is KAGVTQTPRYLIKTRGQQVTLSCSPISGHRSVSWYQQTPGQGLQFLFEYFSETQRNKGNFPGRFSGRQFSNSRSEMNVSTLELGDSALYLCASSFGQSSYEQYFGPGTRLTVT.

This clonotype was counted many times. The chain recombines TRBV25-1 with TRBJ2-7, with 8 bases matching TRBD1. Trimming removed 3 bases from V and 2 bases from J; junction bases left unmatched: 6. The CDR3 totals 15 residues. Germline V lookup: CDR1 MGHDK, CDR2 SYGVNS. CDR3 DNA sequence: TGTGCCAGCAGTGATTCTCTGACAGGGGCCTACGAGCAGTACTTC. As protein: CASSDSLTGAYEQYF.

CDR3 amino acids: CASSHTGRGRGELFF. For the CDR3, the DNA is TGTGCCAGCAGTCATACAGGGAGGGGAAGGGGGGAGCTGTTTTTT. The chain couples TRBV5-4 to TRBJ2-2; perhaps TRBD2 as D (7 bases). Germline V gene data show CDR1 as SGHNT and CDR2 as YYREEE (reference sequence). V was shortened by 5 bases and J by 8 bases, with 19 bases between the two germline ends. The CDR3 extends over 15 amino acids.

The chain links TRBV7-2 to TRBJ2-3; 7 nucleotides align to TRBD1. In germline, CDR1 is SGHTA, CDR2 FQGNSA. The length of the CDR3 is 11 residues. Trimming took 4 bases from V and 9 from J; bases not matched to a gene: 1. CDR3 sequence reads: CASSSQGTQYF. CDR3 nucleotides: TGTGCCAGCAGCTCACAGGGGACGCAGTATTTT.

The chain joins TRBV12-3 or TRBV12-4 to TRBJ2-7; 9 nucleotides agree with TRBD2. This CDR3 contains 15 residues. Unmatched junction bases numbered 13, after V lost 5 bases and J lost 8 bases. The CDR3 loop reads CASSISGRTYVKQYF. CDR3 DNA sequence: TGTGCCAGCAGTATCAGCGGGAGGACCTACGTAAAGCAGTACTTC.

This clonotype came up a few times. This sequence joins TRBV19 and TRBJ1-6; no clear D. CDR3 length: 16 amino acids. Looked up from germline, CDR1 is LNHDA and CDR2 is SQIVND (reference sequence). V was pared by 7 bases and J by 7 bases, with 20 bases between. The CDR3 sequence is CASNPARFEGNSPLHF. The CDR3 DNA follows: TGTGCCAGTAACCCGGCCCGTTTCGAAGGGAATTCACCCCTCCACTTT.

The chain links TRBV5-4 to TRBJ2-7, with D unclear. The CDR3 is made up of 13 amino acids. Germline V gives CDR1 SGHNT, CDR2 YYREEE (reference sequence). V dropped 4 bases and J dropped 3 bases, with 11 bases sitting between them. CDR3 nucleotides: TGTGCCAGCAGCGTCTTTCAGAGCTACGAGCAGTACTTC. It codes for CASSVFQSYEQYF. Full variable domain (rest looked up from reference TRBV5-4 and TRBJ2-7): ETGVTQSPTHLIKTRGQQVTLRCSSQSGHNTVSWYQQALGQGPQFIFQYYREEENGRGNFPPRFSGLQFPNYSSELNVNALELDDSALYLCASSVFQSYEQYFGPGTRLTVT.

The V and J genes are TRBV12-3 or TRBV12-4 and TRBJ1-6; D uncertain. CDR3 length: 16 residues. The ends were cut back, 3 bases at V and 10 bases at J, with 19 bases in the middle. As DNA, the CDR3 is TGTGCCAGCAGTTTTTGGAGCGCAGCCCAATTGTCACCCCTCCACTTT. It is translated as CASSFWSAAQLSPLHF.

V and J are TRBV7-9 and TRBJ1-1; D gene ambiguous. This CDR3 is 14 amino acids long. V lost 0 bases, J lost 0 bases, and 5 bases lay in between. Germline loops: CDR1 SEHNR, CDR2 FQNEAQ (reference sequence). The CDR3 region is CASSLAVMNTEAFF. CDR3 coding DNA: TGTGCCAGCAGCTTAGCGGTTATGAACACTGAAGCTTTCTTT.

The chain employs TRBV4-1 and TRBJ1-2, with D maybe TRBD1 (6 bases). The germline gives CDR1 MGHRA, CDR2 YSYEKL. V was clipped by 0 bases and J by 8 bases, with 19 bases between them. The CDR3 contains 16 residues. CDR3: CASSQDLGGPLGGYTF. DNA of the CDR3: TGCGCCAGCAGCCAAGATTTAGGGGGGCCACTCGGAGGCTACACCTTC.

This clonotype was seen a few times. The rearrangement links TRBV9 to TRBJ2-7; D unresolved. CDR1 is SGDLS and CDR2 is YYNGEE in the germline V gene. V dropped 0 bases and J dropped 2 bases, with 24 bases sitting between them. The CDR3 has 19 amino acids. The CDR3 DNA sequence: TGTGCCAGCAGCGTAGGAAGGGCCGGCCCGATTCTCGGCCCCTACGAGCAGTACTTC. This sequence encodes CASSVGRAGPILGPYEQYF. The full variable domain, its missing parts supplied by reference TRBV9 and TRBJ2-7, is DSGVTQTPKHLITATGQRVTLRCSPRSGDLSVYWYQQSLDQGLQFLIQYYNGEERAKGNILERFSAQQFPDLHSELNLSSLELGDSALYFCASSVGRAGPILGPYEQYFGPGTRLTVT.

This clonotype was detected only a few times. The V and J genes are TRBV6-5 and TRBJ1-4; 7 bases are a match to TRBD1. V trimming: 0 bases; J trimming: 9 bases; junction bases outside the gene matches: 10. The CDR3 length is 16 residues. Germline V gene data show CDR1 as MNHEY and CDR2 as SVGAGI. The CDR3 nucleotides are TGTGCCAGCAGTTACTCCTCCCAGGGGGGTCCGAAAAAACTGTTTTTT. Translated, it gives CASSYSSQGGPKKLFF.

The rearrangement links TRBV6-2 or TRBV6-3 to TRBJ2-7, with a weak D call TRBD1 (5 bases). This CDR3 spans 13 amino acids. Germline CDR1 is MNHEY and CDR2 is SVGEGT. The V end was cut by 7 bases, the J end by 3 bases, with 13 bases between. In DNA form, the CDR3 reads TGTGCCAGCACCCTCTATAGGGGCTACGAGCAGTACTTC. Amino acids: CASTLYRGYEQYF.

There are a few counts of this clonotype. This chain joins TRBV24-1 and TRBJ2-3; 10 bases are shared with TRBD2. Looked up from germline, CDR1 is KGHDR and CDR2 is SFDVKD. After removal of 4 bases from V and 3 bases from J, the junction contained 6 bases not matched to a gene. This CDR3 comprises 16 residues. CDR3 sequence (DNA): TGTGCCACCAGTGAACCAGCGGGGGGGCTAACAGATACGCAGTATTTT. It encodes CATSEPAGGLTDTQYF.

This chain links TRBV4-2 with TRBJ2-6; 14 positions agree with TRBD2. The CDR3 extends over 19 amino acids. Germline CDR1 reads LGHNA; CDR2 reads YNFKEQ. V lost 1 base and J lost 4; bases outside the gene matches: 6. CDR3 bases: TGTGCCAGCAGCCAAGTTGGGACTAGCGGGAGTTCGGGGGCCAACGTCCTGACTTTC. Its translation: CASSQVGTSGSSGANVLTF.

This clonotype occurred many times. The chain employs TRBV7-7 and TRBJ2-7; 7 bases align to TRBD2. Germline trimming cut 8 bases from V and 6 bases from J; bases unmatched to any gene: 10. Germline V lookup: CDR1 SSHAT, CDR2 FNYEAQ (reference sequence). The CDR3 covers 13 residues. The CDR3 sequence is CASSPGTTSEQYF. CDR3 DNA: TGTGCCAGCTCGCCAGGGACTACCAGCGAGCAGTACTTC. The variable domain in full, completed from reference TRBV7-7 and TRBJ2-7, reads GAGVSQSPRYKVTKRGQDVTLRCDPISSHATLYWYQQALGQGPEFLTYFNYEAQPDKSGLPSDRFSAERPEGSISTLTIQRTEQRDSAMYRCASSPGTTSEQYFGPGTRLTVT.

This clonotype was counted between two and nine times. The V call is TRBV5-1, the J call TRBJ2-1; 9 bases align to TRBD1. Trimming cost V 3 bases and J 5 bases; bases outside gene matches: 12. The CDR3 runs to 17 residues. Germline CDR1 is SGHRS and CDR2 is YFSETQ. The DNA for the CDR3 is TGCGCCAGCAGCTATACCACAGGGGGCTTAGGTGACAATGAGCAGTTCTTC. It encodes CASSYTTGGLGDNEQFF. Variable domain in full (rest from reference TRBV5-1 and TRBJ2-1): KAGVTQTPRYLIKTRGQQVTLSCSPISGHRSVSWYQQTPGQGLQFLFEYFSETQRNKGNFPGRFSGRQFSNSRSEMNVSTLELGDSALYLCASSYTTGGLGDNEQFFGPGTRLTVL.

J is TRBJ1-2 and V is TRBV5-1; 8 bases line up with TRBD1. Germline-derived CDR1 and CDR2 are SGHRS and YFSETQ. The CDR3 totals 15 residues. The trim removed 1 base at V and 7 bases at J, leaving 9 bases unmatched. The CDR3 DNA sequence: TGCGCCAGCAGCTTGATCGGGCAGGGGGCAATTGGCTACACCTTC. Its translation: CASSLIGQGAIGYTF. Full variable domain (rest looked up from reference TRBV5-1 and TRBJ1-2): KAGVTQTPRYLIKTRGQQVTLSCSPISGHRSVSWYQQTPGQGLQFLFEYFSETQRNKGNFPGRFSGRQFSNSRSEMNVSTLELGDSALYLCASSLIGQGAIGYTFGSGTRLTVV.

The CDR3 DNA sequence: TGTGCCACAAGACTAGATCACACCGGGGAGCTGTTTTTT. Protein product: CATRLDHTGELFF. This chain uses TRBV15 with TRBJ2-2; D possibly corresponds to TRBD2 (6 bases). V lost 9 bases to trimming and J lost 3 bases, with 11 bases between them. The CDR3 runs to 13 residues. Germline assignment: CDR1 LNHNV and CDR2 YYDKDF (reference sequence).

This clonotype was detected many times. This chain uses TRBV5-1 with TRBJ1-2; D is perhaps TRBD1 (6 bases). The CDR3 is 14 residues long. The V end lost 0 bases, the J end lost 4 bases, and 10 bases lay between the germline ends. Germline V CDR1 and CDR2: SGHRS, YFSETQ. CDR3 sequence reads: CASSLDRAGYGYTF. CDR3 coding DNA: TGCGCCAGCAGCTTGGACAGGGCGGGCTATGGCTACACCTTC.

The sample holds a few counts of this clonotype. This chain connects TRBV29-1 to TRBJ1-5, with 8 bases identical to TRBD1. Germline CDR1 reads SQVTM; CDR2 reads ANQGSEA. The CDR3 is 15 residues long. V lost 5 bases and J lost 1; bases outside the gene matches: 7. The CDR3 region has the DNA TGCAGCGTTAGACAGGGGACGGGAAGCAATCAGCCCCAGCATTTT. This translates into CSVRQGTGSNQPQHF.